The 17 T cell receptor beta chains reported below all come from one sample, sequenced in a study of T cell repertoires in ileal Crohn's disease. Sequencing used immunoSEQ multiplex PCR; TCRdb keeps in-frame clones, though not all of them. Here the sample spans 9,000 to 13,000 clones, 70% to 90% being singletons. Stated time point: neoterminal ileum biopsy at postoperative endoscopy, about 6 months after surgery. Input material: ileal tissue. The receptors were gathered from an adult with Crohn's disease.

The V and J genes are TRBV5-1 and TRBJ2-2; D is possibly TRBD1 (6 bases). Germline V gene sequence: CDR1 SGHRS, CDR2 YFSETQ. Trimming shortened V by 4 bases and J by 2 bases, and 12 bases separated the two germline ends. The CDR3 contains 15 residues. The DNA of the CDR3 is TGCGCCAGCAGCCTAGTGGACAGCAACACCGGGGAGCTGTTTTTT. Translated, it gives CASSLVDSNTGELFF. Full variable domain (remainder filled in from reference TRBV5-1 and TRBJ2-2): KAGVTQTPRYLIKTRGQQVTLSCSPISGHRSVSWYQQTPGQGLQFLFEYFSETQRNKGNFPGRFSGRQFSNSRSEMNVSTLELGDSALYLCASSLVDSNTGELFFGEGSRLTVL.

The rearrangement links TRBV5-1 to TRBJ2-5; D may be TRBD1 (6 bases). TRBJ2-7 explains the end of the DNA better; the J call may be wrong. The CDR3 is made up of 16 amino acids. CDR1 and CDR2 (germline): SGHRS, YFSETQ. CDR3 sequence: CASSYTNREDPYEQYF. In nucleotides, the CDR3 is TGCGCCAGCAGCTATACAAACAGGGAAGATCCCTACGAGCAGTACTTC.

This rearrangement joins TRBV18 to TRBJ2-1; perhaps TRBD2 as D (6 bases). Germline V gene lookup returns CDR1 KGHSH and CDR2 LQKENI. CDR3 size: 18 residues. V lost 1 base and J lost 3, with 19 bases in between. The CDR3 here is CASSPQELRGAYYNEQFF. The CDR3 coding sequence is TGTGCCAGCTCACCACAAGAATTGCGGGGCGCCTACTACAATGAGCAGTTCTTC.

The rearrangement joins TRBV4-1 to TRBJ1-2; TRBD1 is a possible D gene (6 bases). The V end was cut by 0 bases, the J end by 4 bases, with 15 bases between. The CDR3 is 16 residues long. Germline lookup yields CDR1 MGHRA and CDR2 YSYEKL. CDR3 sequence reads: CASSQETGSLIYGYTF. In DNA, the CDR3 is TGCGCCAGCAGCCAAGAAACAGGGTCTTTGATCTATGGCTACACCTTC.

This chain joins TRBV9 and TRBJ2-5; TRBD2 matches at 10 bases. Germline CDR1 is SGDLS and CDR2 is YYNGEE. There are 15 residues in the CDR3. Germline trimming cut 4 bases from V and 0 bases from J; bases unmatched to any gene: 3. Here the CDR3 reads CASSPGLADQETQYF. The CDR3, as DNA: TGTGCCAGCAGCCCTGGACTAGCGGACCAAGAGACCCAGTACTTC. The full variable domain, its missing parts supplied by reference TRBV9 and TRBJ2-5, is DSGVTQTPKHLITATGQRVTLRCSPRSGDLSVYWYQQSLDQGLQFLIQYYNGEERAKGNILERFSAQQFPDLHSELNLSSLELGDSALYFCASSPGLADQETQYFGPGTRLLVL.

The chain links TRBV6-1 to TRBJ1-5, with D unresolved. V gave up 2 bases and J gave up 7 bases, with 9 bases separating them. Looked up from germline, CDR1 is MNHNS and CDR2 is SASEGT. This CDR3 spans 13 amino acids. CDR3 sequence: CASSEQFGQPQHF. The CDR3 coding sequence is TGTGCCAGCAGTGAACAGTTCGGGCAGCCCCAGCATTTT.

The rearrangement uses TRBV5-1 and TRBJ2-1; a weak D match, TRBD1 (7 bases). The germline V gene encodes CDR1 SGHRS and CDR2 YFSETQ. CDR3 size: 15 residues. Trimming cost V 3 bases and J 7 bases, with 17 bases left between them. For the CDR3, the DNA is TGCGCCAGCAGCTCAAGACAGGGTGGGGGGAATGAGCAGTTCTTC. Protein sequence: CASSSRQGGGNEQFF.

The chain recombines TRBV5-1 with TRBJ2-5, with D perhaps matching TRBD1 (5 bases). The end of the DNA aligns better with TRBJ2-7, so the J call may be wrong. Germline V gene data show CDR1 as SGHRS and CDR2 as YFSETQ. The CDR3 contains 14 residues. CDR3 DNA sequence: TGCGCCAGCTCCTTAAGACAGTTTATGGACGAGCAGTACTTC. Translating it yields CASSLRQFMDEQYF.

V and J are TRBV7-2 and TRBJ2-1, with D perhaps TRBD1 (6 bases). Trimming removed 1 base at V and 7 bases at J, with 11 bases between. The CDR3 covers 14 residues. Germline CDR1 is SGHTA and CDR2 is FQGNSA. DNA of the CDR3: TGTGCCAGCAGCTTAGGATATAGGGGGAATGAGCAGTTCTTC. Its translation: CASSLGYRGNEQFF.

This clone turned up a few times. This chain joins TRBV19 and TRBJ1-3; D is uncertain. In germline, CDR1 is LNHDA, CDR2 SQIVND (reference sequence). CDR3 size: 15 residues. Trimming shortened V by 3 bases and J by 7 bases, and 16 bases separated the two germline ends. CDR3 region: CASSIGSFIGNTIYF. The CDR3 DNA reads TGTGCCAGTAGTATCGGGTCGTTCATCGGGAACACCATATATTTT.

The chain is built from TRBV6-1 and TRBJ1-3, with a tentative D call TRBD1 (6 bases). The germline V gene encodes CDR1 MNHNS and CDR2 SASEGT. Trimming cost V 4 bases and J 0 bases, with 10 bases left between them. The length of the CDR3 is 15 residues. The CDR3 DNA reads TGTGCCAGCAGTGGGACAGCTAACTCTGGAAACACCATATATTTT. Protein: CASSGTANSGNTIYF.

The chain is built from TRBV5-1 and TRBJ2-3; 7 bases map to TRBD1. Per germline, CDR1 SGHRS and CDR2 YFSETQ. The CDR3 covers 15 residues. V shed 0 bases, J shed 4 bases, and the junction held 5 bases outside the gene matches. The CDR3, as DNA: TGCGCCAGCAGCTTGGAAGGGGGCGAGTCAGATACGCAGTATTTT. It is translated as CASSLEGGESDTQYF.

The CDR3 is CASSARLAGGPNEQFF. In nucleotides, the CDR3 is TGTGCCAGTAGTGCCCGACTAGCGGGAGGGCCAAATGAGCAGTTCTTC. The chain joins TRBV19 to TRBJ2-1; 14 nucleotides agree with TRBD2. The CDR3 totals 16 residues. Germline CDR1 is LNHDA and CDR2 is SQIVND (reference sequence). Trimming at V came to 5 bases and at J to 7 bases, leaving 7 bases not matched to a gene.

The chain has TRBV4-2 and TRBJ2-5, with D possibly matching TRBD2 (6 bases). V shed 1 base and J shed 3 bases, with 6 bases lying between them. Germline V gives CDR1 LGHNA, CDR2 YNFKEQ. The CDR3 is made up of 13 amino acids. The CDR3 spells CASSQASEETQYF. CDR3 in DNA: TGTGCCAGCAGCCAAGCTAGCGAAGAGACCCAGTACTTC.

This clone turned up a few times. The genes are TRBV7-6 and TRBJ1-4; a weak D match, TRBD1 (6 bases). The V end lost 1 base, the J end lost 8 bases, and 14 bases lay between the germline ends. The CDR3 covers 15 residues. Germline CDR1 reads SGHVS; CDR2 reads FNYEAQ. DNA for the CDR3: TGTGCCAGCAGCTTAGAGGGCAGGGGAAGGGAAAAACTGTTTTTT. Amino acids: CASSLEGRGREKLFF.

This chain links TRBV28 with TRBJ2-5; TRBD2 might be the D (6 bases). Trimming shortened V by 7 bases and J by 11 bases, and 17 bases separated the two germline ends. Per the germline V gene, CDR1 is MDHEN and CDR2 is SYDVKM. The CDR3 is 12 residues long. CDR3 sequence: CASISLGGQQYF. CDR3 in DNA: TGTGCCAGCATCTCCCTGGGGGGTCAGCAGTACTTC.

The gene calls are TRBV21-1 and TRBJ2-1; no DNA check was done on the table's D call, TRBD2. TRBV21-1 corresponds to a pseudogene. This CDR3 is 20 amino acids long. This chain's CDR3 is CASSRIRGSGTNDGHNEQFF. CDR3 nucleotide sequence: TGTGCCAGCAGCCGGATACGGGGGAGCGGGACGAACGATGGACACAATGAGCAGTTCTTC.